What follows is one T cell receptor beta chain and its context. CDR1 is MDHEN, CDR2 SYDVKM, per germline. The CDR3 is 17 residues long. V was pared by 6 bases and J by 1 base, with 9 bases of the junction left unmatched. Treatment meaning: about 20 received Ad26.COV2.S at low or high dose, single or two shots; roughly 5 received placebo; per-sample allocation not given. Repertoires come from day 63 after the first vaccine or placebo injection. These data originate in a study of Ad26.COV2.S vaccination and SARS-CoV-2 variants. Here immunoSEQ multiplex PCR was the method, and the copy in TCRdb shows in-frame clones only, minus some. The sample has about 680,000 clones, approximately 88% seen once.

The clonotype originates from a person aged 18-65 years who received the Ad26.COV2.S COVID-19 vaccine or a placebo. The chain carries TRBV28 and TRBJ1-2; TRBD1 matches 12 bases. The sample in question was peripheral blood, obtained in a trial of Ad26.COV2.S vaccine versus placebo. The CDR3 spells CASSLPGQGAFNYGYTF. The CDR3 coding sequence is TGTGCCAGCAGCCTCCCGGGACAGGGGGCTTTTAACTATGGCTACACCTTC.